A single sample gave rise to the 8 T cell receptor beta chains below, sequenced in a study of CXCR3-negative and CXCR3-positive naive CD8 T cells. Libraries were UMI-labeled 5' RACE TRB cDNA. One entry per CDR3 protein, without DNA, is what TCRdb gives after re-calling the 5' RACE reads. This sample's table reports around 92,000 distinct CDR3 sequences. Sequences were obtained from naive CXCR3- CD8+ T cells from blood. The sample's subset: CD45RO-CCR7+CD27+CD95- naive CD8+ T cells lacking CXCR3 (TNR3-). These receptors originate from a human donor in good health. Some clones in this sample may be carry-over from other donors' samples.

J is TRBJ2-1 and V is TRBV19. From germline, CDR1 is LNHDA and CDR2 SQIVND (reference sequence). This CDR3 comprises 13 residues. CDR3 amino acids: CASSIVRIGEQFF.

The chain employs TRBV29-1 and TRBJ1-3; the D call from TCRdb, TRBD1, cannot be confirmed without DNA. Germline V gene data show CDR1 as SQVTM and CDR2 as ANQGSEA. The CDR3 extends over 16 amino acids. CDR3 sequence: CSVEDTDRVYGNTIYF.

This chain joins TRBV15 and TRBJ2-5; absent DNA, TCRdb's TRBD2 call cannot be checked. Germline CDR1 reads LNHNV; CDR2 reads YYDKDF (reference sequence). This CDR3 is 17 amino acids long. The CDR3 is CATSSSLAGERQETQYF.

The chain couples TRBV6-1 to TRBJ1-1; TCRdb's D call of TRBD1 is untestable without DNA. The CDR3 loop spans 15 amino acids. The germline gives CDR1 MNHNS, CDR2 SASEGT. The CDR3 spells CASSEWRGANTEAFF.

This rearrangement joins TRBV29-1 to TRBJ2-1. The CDR3 runs to 12 residues. Germline values: CDR1 SQVTM, CDR2 ANQGSEA. CDR3 protein: CSVEELRNEQFF.

The rearrangement links TRBV6-5 to TRBJ2-1; the D call of TRBD2 rests on TCRdb alone, since no DNA is present to check it. Germline V lookup: CDR1 MNHEY, CDR2 SVGAGI. This CDR3 contains 16 residues. The CDR3 loop reads CASSYSGLAGEIEQFF.

The chain employs TRBV29-1 and TRBJ2-2; the D call of TRBD1 rests on TCRdb alone, since no DNA is present to check it. The CDR3 totals 15 residues. In germline, CDR1 is SQVTM, CDR2 ANQGSEA. This CDR3 is CSVEGAGTNTGELFF.

This chain links TRBV20-1 with TRBJ2-2; TCRdb lists TRBD1, though no DNA is available to test this call. The CDR3 is made up of 15 amino acids. Germline V gene lookup returns CDR1 DFQATT and CDR2 SNEGSKA (reference sequence). CDR3 loop: CSARPPGQGAGELFF.